These 20 T cell receptor beta chains were all obtained from the same sample, sequenced in a study of T cell responses to AZD1222 COVID-19 vaccine. Measured with immunoSEQ multiplex PCR; TCRdb has only the in-frame clones, and not every one. The sample has more than 85,000 clones, 70% to 85% seen once. The sample in question was peripheral blood, obtained on day 0 of AZD1222 vaccination. The receptors stem from an adult in good health.

This chain links TRBV28 with TRBJ2-7; no definite D call. Germline V CDR1 and CDR2: MDHEN, SYDVKM. V dropped 1 base and J dropped 1 base, with 5 bases sitting between them. CDR3 length: 13 amino acids. CDR3 in DNA: TGTGCCAGCAGTTTATCCCCATCCTACGAGCAGTACTTC. Translating gives CASSLSPSYEQYF.

The gene calls are TRBV7-2 and TRBJ2-3; 7 nucleotides align to TRBD2. This CDR3 has 16 residues. V lost 3 bases, J lost 1 base, and 7 bases stayed unmatched. Looked up from germline, CDR1 is SGHTA and CDR2 is FQGNSA. Here the CDR3 DNA reads TGTGCCAGCAGCTTGTCGAGCGGGGCAGGCACAGATACGCAGTATTTT. Its protein product is CASSLSSGAGTDTQYF.

The rearrangement uses TRBV7-2 and TRBJ2-1; possibly TRBD2 for D (6 bases). The V end was cut by 5 bases, the J end by 8 bases, with 16 bases between. The CDR3 runs 14 residues. Germline assignment: CDR1 SGHTA and CDR2 FQGNSA. CDR3 nucleotides: TGTGCCAGCAGCCCCCCTCGAGGGGAGGATGAGCAGTTCTTC. This encodes CASSPPRGEDEQFF.

This clone was picked up one time. The chain recombines TRBV7-2 with TRBJ2-5; no clear D. Germline assignment: CDR1 SGHTA and CDR2 FQGNSA. V was shortened by 5 bases and J by 3 bases, with 13 bases between the two germline ends. The CDR3 is 14 amino acids. CDR3 loop: CASSTRNSKETQYF. The CDR3 nucleotides are TGTGCCAGCAGCACACGGAACTCAAAAGAGACCCAGTACTTC.

The chain carries TRBV7-2 and TRBJ2-7; no firm D call. This CDR3 is 12 amino acids long. V was shortened by 4 bases and J by 6 bases, with 10 bases between the two germline ends. CDR1 is SGHTA and CDR2 is FQGNSA in the germline V gene. In nucleotides, the CDR3 is TGTGCCAGCAGCTCTTTTGGCGGCGAGCAGTACTTC. Protein sequence: CASSSFGGEQYF.

This CDR3 is CASSLGPTNYGYTF. In nucleotides, the CDR3 is TGCGCCAGCAGCTTGGGACCGACTAACTATGGCTACACCTTC. J is TRBJ1-2 and V is TRBV5-1; D ambiguous. Germline values: CDR1 SGHRS, CDR2 YFSETQ. The CDR3 length is 14 residues. V lost 0 bases to trimming and J lost 0 bases, with 6 bases between them.

The chain links TRBV29-1 to TRBJ1-2; TRBD1 might be the D (5 bases). The CDR3 spans 13 residues. CDR1 and CDR2 (germline): SQVTM, ANQGSEA. V was shortened by 2 bases and J by 6 bases, with 13 bases between the two germline ends. The CDR3 loop reads CSVESGTSDGYTF. The CDR3 DNA reads TGCAGCGTTGAATCCGGGACCTCAGATGGCTACACCTTC.

The chain couples TRBV3-1 (or the pseudogene TRBV3-2) to TRBJ1-1; D is possibly TRBD1 (6 bases). CDR1 LGHDT and CDR2 YNNKEL come from the germline V gene (reference sequence). The CDR3 runs 12 residues. V was pared by 6 bases and J by 7 bases, with 12 bases between. In DNA form, the CDR3 reads TGTGCCAGCAGTTCCAGGACAGATGAAGCTTTCTTT. Its translation: CASSSRTDEAFF.

V is TRBV13 and J is TRBJ1-1, with unresolved D. The ends were cut back, 4 bases at V and 3 bases at J, with 6 bases in the middle. This CDR3 is 12 amino acids long. Germline assignment: CDR1 PRHDT and CDR2 FYEKMQ (reference sequence). The CDR3 region is CASSYQDTEAFF. The CDR3 nucleotides are TGTGCCAGCAGCTACCAAGACACTGAAGCTTTCTTT.

V is TRBV3-1 (or the pseudogene TRBV3-2) and J is TRBJ1-1, with 7 bases lining up with TRBD1. In germline, CDR1 is LGHDT, CDR2 YNNKEL (reference sequence). This CDR3 has 15 residues. V gave up 5 bases and J gave up 3 bases; unmatched junction bases: 9. The DNA for the CDR3 is TGTGCCAGCAGCGTACGCGGGACAGCCGACACTGAAGCTTTCTTT. As protein: CASSVRGTADTEAFF.

This clone was counted a few times. The rearrangement uses TRBV28 and TRBJ1-1; D perhaps matches TRBD1 (5 bases). Trimming took 0 bases from V and 0 from J, leaving 14 bases between them. CDR1 and CDR2 (germline): MDHEN, SYDVKM. The CDR3 contains 17 residues. In nucleotides, the CDR3 is TGTGCCAGCAGTTTATGGTTCCCCCGGGGCATGAACACTGAAGCTTTCTTT. Encoded protein: CASSLWFPRGMNTEAFF.

This clone is medium-sized in the sample. The J gene is TRBJ2-1, the V gene TRBV5-1, with D uncertain. CDR3 size: 14 residues. The V and J ends lost 0 bases and 5 bases respectively, with 9 bases between them. Germline CDR1 is SGHRS and CDR2 is YFSETQ. The CDR3 nucleotides are TGCGCCAGCAGCTTGGCATCCTGGGACAATGAGCAGTTCTTC. This translates into CASSLASWDNEQFF.

This clone was found a few times. The gene calls are TRBV24-1 and TRBJ1-1, with no clear D. CDR1 and CDR2 (germline): KGHDR, SFDVKD. With 2 bases removed from V and 10 bases from J, the gap between germline ends came to 10 bases. The CDR3 is made up of 12 amino acids. The CDR3 here is CATSDYGGRAFF. The CDR3 nucleotides are TGTGCCACCAGTGATTACGGCGGGAGAGCTTTCTTT.

The chain has TRBV7-7 and TRBJ2-2; 13 bases are shared with TRBD2. Germline CDR1 SSHAT, CDR2 FNYEAQ (reference sequence). V trimming: 5 bases; J trimming: 4 bases; junction bases outside the gene matches: 10. This CDR3 is built from 18 residues. The CDR3 region is CASSPRLAGGRGTGELFF. DNA for the CDR3: TGTGCCAGCAGCCCCAGACTAGCGGGAGGCCGGGGCACCGGGGAGCTGTTTTTT.

The chain joins TRBV6-1 to TRBJ2-4; 10 bases map to TRBD2. Looked up from germline, CDR1 is MNHNS and CDR2 is SASEGT. V trimming: 0 bases; J trimming: 9 bases; junction bases outside the gene matches: 8. There are 16 residues in the CDR3. The CDR3 spells CASSEASGTSEGIQYF. CDR3 sequence (DNA): TGTGCCAGCAGTGAAGCCTCCGGGACTAGCGAGGGCATTCAGTACTTC.

The chain is built from TRBV18 and TRBJ2-2; 8 bases agree with TRBD2. The germline V gene encodes CDR1 KGHSH and CDR2 LQKENI. The V and J ends lost 1 base and 3 bases, in that order; junction bases with no gene match: 4. This CDR3 spans 16 amino acids. The CDR3 nucleotides are TGTGCCAGCTCACCACGTGGTAGCGGGGACACCGGGGAGCTGTTTTTT. This gives the protein CASSPRGSGDTGELFF.

The rearrangement links TRBV18 to TRBJ2-2; D remains unclear. This CDR3 is 16 amino acids long. Germline values: CDR1 KGHSH, CDR2 LQKENI. V was cut by 2 bases and J by 0 bases, with 10 bases left in between. CDR3 bases: TGTGCCAGCTCACCAGCCCCTCCAGCGAACACCGGGGAGCTGTTTTTT. Translated: CASSPAPPANTGELFF.

The genes are TRBV29-1 and TRBJ2-7; TRBD2 aligns across 9 bases. CDR3 length equals 13 residues. V shed 4 bases and J 7 bases; nucleotides not matched to a gene: 8. The germline V gene encodes CDR1 SQVTM and CDR2 ANQGSEA. This chain's CDR3 is CSVVPSGDGEQYF. CDR3 in DNA: TGCAGCGTTGTCCCTAGCGGGGACGGGGAGCAGTACTTC.

The gene calls are TRBV6-5 and TRBJ2-7; 10 nucleotides align to TRBD1. The CDR3 runs to 15 residues. Germline CDR1 is MNHEY and CDR2 is SVGAGI. Unmatched junction bases numbered 8, after V lost 6 bases and J lost 3 bases. The CDR3 region is CASRYGTGDLYEQYF. The CDR3 bases are TGTGCCAGCAGGTACGGGACAGGGGACCTCTACGAGCAGTACTTC.

This clone has more than one count but fewer than ten. This rearrangement joins TRBV7-9 to TRBJ2-6; D unclear. V was pared by 2 bases and J by 6 bases, with 5 bases between. CDR3 length: 13 amino acids. Germline loops: CDR1 SEHNR, CDR2 FQNEAQ (reference sequence). The CDR3 coding sequence is TGTGCCAGCAGCTTAAGGGAGGCCAACGTCCTGACTTTC. Translated, it gives CASSLREANVLTF.